This T cell receptor beta chain was identified in a study of OX40 agonist ivuxolimab in advanced cancers. Between the trimmed V and J ends, which lost 4 bases and 2 bases, there was a span of 4 bases. This CDR3 has 13 amino acids. The V gene's germline CDR1 is SGDLS and CDR2 YYNGEE. Clones were sequenced by immunoSEQ multiplex PCR, and TCRdb holds only the in-frame ones, with some missing. The sample includes more than 10,000 clones, approximately 80% seen only once; the top ten take 24%. The specimen comprised CD4+ or CD8+ T cells sorted from blood, sampled in a trial of the OX40 agonist ivuxolimab. The rearrangement links TRBV9 to TRBJ2-6; D gene unclear. The receptor comes from an adult with an advanced solid tumor such as melanoma, head and neck, liver or kidney cancer. CDR3: CASSPPGANVLTF. The CDR3 DNA follows: TGTGCCAGCAGCCCCCCTGGGGCCAACGTCCTGACTTTC.